The sequence of this TCR beta chain was determined in a study of early T cells in non-severe SARS-CoV-2 infection. The wider study: The chains were unpaired, and the sequenced material was bulk RNA from unsorted whole blood.

Findings and limits, study-wide: Database matching using VDJdb favored anti-spike CD8 responses, with private and CD4 specificities left missing.

Germline V gene lookup returns CDR1 KGHSH and CDR2 LQKENI. V was clipped by 3 bases and J by 6 bases, with 11 bases between them. There are 14 residues in the CDR3. cDNA molecules, individually, were tagged with unique molecular identifiers. MiXCR, run by TCRdb on the 5' RACE reads, gives a single entry per CDR3 protein. The table lists 60,000 to 75,000 distinct CDR3 sequences, about 12% of them singletons. Concerning this clonotype itself: As yet, its antigen is unknown.

This chain uses TRBV18 with TRBJ2-2, with D unresolved. This clonotype was sampled from an adult who was a healthcare worker with PCR-confirmed SARS-CoV-2 infection or an uninfected control (not recorded which). Sequencing was performed on whole blood, taken at baseline. The CDR3 here is CASSPRKESGELFF. As DNA, the CDR3 is TGTGCCAGCTCACCGAGGAAGGAATCCGGGGAGCTGTTTTTT.